This T cell receptor beta chain was identified during a study of tumor and adjacent non-tumor tissue in lung cancer. Study-level information: Patients were aged about 30 to 76, nine to eleven men and a handful of women, stage I to III. General study findings and limits: Normal lung showed higher cumulative top 100 clone frequency than tumor.

Germline CDR1 reads MNHNY; CDR2 reads SVGAGI (reference sequence). With 5 bases removed from V and 6 bases from J, the gap between germline ends came to 16 bases. CDR3 length: 14 residues. The library came from three nested PCR rounds adapted from ARM-PCR protocols. TCRdb used MiXCR to reprocess the multiplex PCR reads, holding one entry per CDR3 protein. The repertoire holds 45,000 or so distinct CDR3 sequences, with around 62% as singletons. No cell sorting was done before RNA was extracted from the tissue. The normal lung tissue was taken more than 3 cm from the tumor edge. This clonotype has at least ten counts. The antigen is undetermined.

This chain connects TRBV6-6 to TRBJ1-2; TRBD1 is a possible D gene (6 bases). The sample was distant non-tumor lung tissue. The sequence was obtained from a woman in her thirties or forties with non-small cell lung cancer. CDR3 loop: CASSTGTPGNGYTF. The CDR3 region has the DNA TGTGCCAGCAGTACCGGGACACCGGGGAATGGCTACACCTTC.